This T cell receptor beta chain was sequenced in a study of shared clonotypes between healthy human individuals. Study at large: In total, the donors were a couple of women and a few men aged 18 to 49. Every donor yielded three CD4 naive, three CD4 memory, two CD8 naive and one CD8 memory plate.

Overall study results and limits: Large sequencing depth failed to make sorted-subset sequencing complete, rarefaction showed.

Worth noting for this clone: As yet, its antigen is unknown.

The table came from immunoSEQ multiplex PCR; TCRdb's copy has only in-frame clones and leaves some out. Of roughly 770,000 clones in the sample, around 96% were seen once. Germline V lookup: CDR1 SEHNR, CDR2 FQNEAQ (reference sequence). The CDR3 sequence is 17 residues long. Trimming removed 10 bases from V and 3 bases from J; junction bases left unmatched: 15. CD45RO-negative, CCR7-selected cells formed the naive CD8 fraction, which excluded terminally differentiated effector memory CD45RA+ cells. Material: naive CD8+ T cells sorted from blood. This rearrangement joins TRBV7-9 to TRBJ2-2; 9 bases align to TRBD2. The TCR sequence derives from a man in his thirties or forties in good health. The CDR3 DNA reads as TGTGCCACCCCCCCGGGGCGGGAGGGCCTCCACACCGGGGAGCTGTTTTTT. Encoded protein: CATPPGREGLHTGELFF.